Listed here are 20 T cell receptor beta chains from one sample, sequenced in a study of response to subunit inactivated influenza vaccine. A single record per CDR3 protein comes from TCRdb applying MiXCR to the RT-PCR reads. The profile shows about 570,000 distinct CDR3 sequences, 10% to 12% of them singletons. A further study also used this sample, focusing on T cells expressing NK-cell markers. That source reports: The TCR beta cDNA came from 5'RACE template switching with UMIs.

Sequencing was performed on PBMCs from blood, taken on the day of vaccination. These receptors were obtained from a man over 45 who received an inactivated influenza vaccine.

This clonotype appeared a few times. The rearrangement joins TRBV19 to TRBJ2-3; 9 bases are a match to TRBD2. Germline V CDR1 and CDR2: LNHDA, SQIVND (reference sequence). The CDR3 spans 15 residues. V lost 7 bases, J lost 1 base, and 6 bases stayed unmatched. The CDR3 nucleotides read TGTGCCAGTAAGGCGGGAGGGATTGGCACAGATACGCAGTATTTT. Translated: CASKAGGIGTDTQYF.

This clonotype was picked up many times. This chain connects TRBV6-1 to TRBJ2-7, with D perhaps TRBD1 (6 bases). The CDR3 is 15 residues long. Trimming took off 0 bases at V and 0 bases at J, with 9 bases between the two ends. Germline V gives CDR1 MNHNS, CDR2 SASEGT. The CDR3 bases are TGTGCCAGCAGTGAAGCGGGGGCCAACTCCTACGAGCAGTACTTC. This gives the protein CASSEAGANSYEQYF.

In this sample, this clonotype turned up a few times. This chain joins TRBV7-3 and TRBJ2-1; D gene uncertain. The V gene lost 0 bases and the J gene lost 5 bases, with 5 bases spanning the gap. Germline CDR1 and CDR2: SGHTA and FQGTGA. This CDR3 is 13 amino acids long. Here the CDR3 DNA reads TGTGCCAGCAGCTTAACAAGGGACAATGAGCAGTTCTTC. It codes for CASSLTRDNEQFF. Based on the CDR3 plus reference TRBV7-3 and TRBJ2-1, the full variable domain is GAGVSQTPSNKVTEKGKYVELRCDPISGHTALYWYRQSLGQGPEFLIYFQGTGAADDSGLPNDRFFAVRPEGSVSTLKIQRTERGDSAVYLCASSLTRDNEQFFGPGTRLTVL.

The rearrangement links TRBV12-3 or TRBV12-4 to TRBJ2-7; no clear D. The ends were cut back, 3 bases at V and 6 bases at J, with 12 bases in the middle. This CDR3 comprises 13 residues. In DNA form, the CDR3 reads TGTGCCAGCAGTTTTCGGGTATCCGGCGAGCAGTACTTC. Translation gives CASSFRVSGEQYF.

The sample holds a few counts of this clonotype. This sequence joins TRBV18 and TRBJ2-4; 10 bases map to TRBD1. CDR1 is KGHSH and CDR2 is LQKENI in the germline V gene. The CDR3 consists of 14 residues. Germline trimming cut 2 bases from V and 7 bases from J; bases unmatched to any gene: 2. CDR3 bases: TGTGCCAGCTCACCAGACAGGGGGCAGAACATTCAGTACTTC. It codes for CASSPDRGQNIQYF.

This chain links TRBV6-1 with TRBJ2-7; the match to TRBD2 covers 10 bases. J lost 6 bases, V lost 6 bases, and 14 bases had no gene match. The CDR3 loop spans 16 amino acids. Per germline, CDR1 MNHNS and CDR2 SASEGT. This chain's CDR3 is CASSSALAGGGGEQYF. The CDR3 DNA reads TGTGCCAGCAGCTCCGCTTTAGCGGGGGGAGGGGGCGAGCAGTACTTC.

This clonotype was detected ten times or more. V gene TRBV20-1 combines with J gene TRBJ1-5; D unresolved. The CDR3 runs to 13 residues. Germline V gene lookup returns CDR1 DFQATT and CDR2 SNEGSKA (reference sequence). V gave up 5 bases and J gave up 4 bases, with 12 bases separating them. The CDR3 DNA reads TGCAGTGCTCTGGGCCAATTTAATCAGCCCCAGCATTTT. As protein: CSALGQFNQPQHF.

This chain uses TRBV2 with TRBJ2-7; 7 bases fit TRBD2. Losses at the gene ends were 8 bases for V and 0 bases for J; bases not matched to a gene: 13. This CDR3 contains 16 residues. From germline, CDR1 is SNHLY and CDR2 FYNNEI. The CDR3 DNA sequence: TGTGCCAGCGGGGGAGGGCGCACTGGGAGCTCCTACGAGCAGTACTTC. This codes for CASGGGRTGSSYEQYF.

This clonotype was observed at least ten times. In DNA, the CDR3 is TGCGCCAGCAGTGAGTCCGGGACAGAAAACATTCAGTACTTC. As protein: CASSESGTENIQYF. V and J are TRBV10-2 and TRBJ2-4; TRBD1 aligns across 7 bases. In germline, CDR1 is WSHSY, CDR2 SAAADI. J lost 5 bases, V lost 0 bases, and 1 base had no gene match. The CDR3 spans 14 residues.

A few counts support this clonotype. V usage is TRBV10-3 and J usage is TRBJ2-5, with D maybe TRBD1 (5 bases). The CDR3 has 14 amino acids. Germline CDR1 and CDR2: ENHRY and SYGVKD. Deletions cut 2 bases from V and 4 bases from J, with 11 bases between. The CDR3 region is CAISERRGGETQYF. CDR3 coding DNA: TGTGCCATCAGTGAGCGAAGGGGCGGAGAGACCCAGTACTTC.

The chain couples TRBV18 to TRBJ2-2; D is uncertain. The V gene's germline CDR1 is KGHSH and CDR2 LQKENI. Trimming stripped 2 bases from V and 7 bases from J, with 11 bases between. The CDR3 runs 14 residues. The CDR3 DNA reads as TGTGCCAGCTCACCAAACGGCGGTGTCGGGGAGCTGTTTTTT. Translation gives CASSPNGGVGELFF.

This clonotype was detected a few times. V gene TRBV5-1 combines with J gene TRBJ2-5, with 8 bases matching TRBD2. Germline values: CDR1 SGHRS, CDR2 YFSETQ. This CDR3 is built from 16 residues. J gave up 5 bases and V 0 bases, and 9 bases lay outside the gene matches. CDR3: CASSLGSAGAGETQYF. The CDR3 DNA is TGCGCCAGCAGCTTGGGATCAGCGGGGGCCGGGGAGACCCAGTACTTC.

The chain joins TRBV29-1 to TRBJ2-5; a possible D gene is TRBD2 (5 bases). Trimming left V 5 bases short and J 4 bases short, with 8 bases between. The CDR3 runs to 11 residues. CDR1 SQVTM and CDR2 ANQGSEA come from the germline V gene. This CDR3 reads CSVIRGETQYF. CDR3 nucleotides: TGCAGCGTTATCCGGGGAGAGACCCAGTACTTC.

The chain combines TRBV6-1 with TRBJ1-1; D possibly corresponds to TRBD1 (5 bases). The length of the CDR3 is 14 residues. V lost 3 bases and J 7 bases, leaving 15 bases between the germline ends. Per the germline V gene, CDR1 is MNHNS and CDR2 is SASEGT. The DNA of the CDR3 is TGTGCCAGCAGTGAGTACAGGTCGGATGATGAAGCTTTCTTT. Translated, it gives CASSEYRSDDEAFF.

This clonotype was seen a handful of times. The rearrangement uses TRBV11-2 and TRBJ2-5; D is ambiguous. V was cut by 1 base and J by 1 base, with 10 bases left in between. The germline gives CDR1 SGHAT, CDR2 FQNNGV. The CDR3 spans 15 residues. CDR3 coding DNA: TGTGCCAGCAGCTTAGCGGAGCCCTTCCAAGAGACCCAGTACTTC. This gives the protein CASSLAEPFQETQYF.

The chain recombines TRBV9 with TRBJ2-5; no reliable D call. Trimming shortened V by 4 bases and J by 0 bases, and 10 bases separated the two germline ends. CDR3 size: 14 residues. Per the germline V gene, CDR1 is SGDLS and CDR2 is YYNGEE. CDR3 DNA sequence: TGTGCCAGCAGCCCCCGACGATACCAAGAGACCCAGTACTTC. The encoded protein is CASSPRRYQETQYF.

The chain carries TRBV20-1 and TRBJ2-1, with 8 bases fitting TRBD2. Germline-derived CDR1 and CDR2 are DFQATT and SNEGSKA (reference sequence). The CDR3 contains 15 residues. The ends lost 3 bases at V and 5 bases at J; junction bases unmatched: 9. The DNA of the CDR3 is TGCAGTGCTAGTGGGGCTAGCGGGTACGACAATGAGCAGTTCTTC. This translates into CSASGASGYDNEQFF.

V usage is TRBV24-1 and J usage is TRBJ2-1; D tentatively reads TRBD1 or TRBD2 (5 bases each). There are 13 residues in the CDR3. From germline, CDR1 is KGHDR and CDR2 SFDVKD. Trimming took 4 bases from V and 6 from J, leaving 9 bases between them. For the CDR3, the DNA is TGTGCCACCAGTGAGTTCGGGACCAATGAGCAGTTCTTC. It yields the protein CATSEFGTNEQFF.

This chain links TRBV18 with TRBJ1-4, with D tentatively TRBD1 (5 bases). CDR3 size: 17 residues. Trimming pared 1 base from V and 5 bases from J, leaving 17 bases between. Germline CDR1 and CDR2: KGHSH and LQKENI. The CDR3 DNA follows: TGTGCCAGCTCACCACGAACGACAGCCAGTAAAAATGAAAAACTGTTTTTT. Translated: CASSPRTTASKNEKLFF.

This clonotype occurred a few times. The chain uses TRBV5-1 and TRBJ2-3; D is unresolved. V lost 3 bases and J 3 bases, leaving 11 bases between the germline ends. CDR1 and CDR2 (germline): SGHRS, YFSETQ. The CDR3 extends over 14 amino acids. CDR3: CASSSSDWTDTQYF. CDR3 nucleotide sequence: TGCGCCAGCAGCTCCTCAGACTGGACAGATACGCAGTATTTT.